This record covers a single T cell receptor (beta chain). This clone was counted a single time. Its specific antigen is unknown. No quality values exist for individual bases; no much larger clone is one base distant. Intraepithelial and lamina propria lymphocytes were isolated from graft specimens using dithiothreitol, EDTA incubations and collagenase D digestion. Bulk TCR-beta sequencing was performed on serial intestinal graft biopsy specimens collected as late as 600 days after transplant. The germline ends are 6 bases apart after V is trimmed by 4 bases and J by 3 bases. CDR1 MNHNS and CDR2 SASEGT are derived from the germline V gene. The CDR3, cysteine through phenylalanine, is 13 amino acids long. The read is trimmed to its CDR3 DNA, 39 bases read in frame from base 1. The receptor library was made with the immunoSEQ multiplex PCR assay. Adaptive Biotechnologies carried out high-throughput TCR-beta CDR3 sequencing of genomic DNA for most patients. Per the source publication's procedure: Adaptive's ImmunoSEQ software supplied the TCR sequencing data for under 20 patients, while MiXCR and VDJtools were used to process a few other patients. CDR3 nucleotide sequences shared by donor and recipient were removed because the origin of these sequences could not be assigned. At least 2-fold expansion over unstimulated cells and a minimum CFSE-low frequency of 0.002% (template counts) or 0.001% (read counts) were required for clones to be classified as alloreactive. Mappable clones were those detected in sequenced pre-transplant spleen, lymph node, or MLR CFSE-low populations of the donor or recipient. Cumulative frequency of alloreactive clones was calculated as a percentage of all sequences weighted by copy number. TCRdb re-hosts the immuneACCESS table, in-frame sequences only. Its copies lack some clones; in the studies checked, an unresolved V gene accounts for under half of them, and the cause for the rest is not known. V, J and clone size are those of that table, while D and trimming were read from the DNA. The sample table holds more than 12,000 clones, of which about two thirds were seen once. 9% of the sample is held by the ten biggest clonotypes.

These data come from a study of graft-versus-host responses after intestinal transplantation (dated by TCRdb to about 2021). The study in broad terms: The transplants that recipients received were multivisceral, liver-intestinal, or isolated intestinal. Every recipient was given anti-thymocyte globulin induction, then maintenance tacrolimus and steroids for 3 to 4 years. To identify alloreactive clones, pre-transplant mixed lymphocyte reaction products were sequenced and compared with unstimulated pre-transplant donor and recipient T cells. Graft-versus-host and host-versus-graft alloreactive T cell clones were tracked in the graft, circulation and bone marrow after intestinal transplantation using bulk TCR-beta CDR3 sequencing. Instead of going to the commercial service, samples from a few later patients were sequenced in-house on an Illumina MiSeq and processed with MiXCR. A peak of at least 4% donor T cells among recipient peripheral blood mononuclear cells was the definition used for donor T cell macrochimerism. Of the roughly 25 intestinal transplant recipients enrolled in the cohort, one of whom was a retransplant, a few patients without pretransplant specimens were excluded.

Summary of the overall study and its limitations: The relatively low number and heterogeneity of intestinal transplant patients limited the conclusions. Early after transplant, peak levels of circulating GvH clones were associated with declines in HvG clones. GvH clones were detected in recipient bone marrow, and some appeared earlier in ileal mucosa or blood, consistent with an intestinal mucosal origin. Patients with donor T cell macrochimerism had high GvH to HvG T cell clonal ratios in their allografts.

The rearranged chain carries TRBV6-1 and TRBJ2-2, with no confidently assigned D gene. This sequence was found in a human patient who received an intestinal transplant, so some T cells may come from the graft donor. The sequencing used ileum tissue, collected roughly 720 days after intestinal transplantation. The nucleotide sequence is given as TGTGCCAGCAGTGCGCTAGACACCGGGGAGCTGTTTTTT. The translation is CASSALDTGELFF.